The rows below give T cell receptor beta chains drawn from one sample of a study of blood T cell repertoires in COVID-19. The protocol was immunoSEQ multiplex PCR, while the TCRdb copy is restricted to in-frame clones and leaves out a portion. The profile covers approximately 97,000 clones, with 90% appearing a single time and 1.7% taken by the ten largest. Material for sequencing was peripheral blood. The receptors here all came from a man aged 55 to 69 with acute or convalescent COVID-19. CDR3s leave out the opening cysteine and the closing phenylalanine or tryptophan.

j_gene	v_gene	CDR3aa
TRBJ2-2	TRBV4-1	ASSRSGGANTGELF
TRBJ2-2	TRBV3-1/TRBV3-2	ASSRNGGGELF
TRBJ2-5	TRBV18	ASSPLEGPRGTQY
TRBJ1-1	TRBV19	ASSRGTANTEAF
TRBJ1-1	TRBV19	ASSPAVQGWNTEAF
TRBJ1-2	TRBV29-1	SGGRDYGYT
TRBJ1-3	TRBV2	ASRGTVESSGNTIY
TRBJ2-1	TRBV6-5	ASRRLAGDHNEQF
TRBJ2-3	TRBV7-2	ASSLDRGSGVDTQY
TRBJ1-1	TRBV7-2	ASSVNRVGTEAF
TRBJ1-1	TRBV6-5	ASSRVQVPNTEAF
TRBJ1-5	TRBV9	ASSRGGQGAWAGQPQH
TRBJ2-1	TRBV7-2	ASSLADNGVEF
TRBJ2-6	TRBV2	ASSPQVGGAGANVLT
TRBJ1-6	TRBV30	AWIRAGGNIH
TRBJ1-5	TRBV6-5	ASRGPNQPQH
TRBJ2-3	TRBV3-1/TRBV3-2	ASSQDYQGATQY
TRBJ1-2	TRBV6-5	ATLRFTDRVDGYT
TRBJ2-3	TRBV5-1	ASSFGGGFITDTQY
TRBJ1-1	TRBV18	ASSGDRQNTEAF